The rows below give T cell receptor beta chains drawn from one sample of a study of T-cell reconstitution after alpha-beta-depleted transplantation in children. TCRdb re-analysed the PCR reads in MiXCR, keeping a single row per CDR3 protein. The table lists about 610,000 distinct CDR3 sequences, about 10% of them singletons. The sample in question was PBMCs from the stem cell graft donor, obtained from the stem cell graft. Receptor source: a human donor who donated a stem cell graft to a child with acute myeloid leukemia. CDR3s include the opening cysteine and the closing phenylalanine or tryptophan. D genes are given only for firm matches. Clone size is not always given. Where it is, it says once, few, many or a class for expanded clones.

V: TRBV5-5; size: few; D: NA; J: TRBJ2-7; CDR3: CASTQDLSEQYF; DNA: TGTGCCAGCACCCAGGATCTTTCCGAGCAGTACTTC
V: TRBV5-6; size: few; D: TRBD2; J: TRBJ2-1; CDR3: CASSLSSGGSYNEQFF; DNA: TGTGCCAGCAGCTTAAGTAGCGGGGGCTCCTACAATGAGCAGTTCTTC
V: TRBV20-1; size: many; D: NA; J: TRBJ2-6; CDR3: CSPVHNAGANVLTF; DNA: TGCAGTCCCGTACACAACGCTGGGGCCAACGTCCTGACTTTC
V: TRBV5-1; size: NA; D: TRBD2; J: TRBJ2-1; CDR3: CASSGLGGGRDEQFF; DNA: TGCGCCAGCAGCGGACTGGGAGGTGGGAGGGATGAGCAGTTCTTC
V: TRBV7-3; size: many; D: TRBD1; J: TRBJ1-1; CDR3: CASSIRQGRKRTEAFF; DNA: TGTGCCAGCAGCATCCGACAGGGAAGGAAGAGAACTGAAGCTTTCTTT
V: TRBV24-1; size: many; D: NA; J: TRBJ2-5; CDR3: CATSDIGRETQYF; DNA: TGTGCCACCAGTGATATCGGACGAGAGACCCAGTACTTC
V: TRBV5-1; size: many; D: NA; J: TRBJ1-1; CDR3: CASSLTDATEAFF; DNA: TGCGCCAGCAGCTTGACGGACGCAACTGAAGCTTTCTTT
V: TRBV9; size: NA; D: NA; J: TRBJ2-7; CDR3: CASSSQSGDYEQYF; DNA: TGTGCCAGCAGCTCCCAATCGGGGGACTACGAGCAGTACTTC
V: TRBV12-3/TRBV12-4; size: few; D: TRBD2; J: TRBJ2-1; CDR3: CASSSKTGTSGRRGANEQFF; DNA: TGTGCCAGCAGTTCCAAAACCGGGACTAGCGGGAGGAGAGGGGCCAATGAGCAGTTCTTC
V: TRBV10-3; size: NA; D: NA; J: TRBJ1-1; CDR3: CAITTGSMNTEAFF; DNA: TGTGCCATCACCACAGGGAGTATGAACACTGAAGCTTTCTTT
V: TRBV7-8; size: NA; D: TRBD1; J: TRBJ1-6; CDR3: CASSVDRASPLHF; DNA: TGTGCCAGCAGCGTCGACAGGGCTTCGCCCCTCCACTTT
V: TRBV6-1; size: few; D: NA; J: TRBJ2-5; CDR3: CASSPFIPHQETQYF; DNA: TGTGCCAGCAGTCCCTTTATACCACACCAAGAGACCCAGTACTTC
V: TRBV29-1; size: NA; D: TRBD1; J: TRBJ1-2; CDR3: CSVESAGGGNGYGYTF; DNA: TGCAGCGTTGAATCGGCAGGGGGCGGAAACGGCTATGGCTACACCTTC
V: TRBV4-3; size: NA; D: TRBD2; J: TRBJ2-1; CDR3: CASSQVKETSFYNEQFF; DNA: TGCGCCAGCAGCCAAGTAAAGGAGACTAGCTTCTACAATGAGCAGTTCTTC
V: TRBV11-2; size: NA; D: NA; J: TRBJ2-1; CDR3: CASSLAPANEQFF; DNA: TGTGCCAGCAGCTTAGCCCCCGCAAATGAGCAGTTCTTC
V: TRBV5-1; size: many; D: TRBD2; J: TRBJ2-1; CDR3: CASSLVAGRAYNEQFF; DNA: TGCGCCAGCAGCTTGGTAGCGGGAAGGGCCTACAATGAGCAGTTCTTC
V: TRBV29-1; size: many; D: TRBD1; J: TRBJ2-1; CDR3: CSVEDPGTGAYNEQFF; DNA: TGCAGCGTTGAAGATCCCGGGACAGGGGCCTACAATGAGCAGTTCTTC
V: TRBV30; size: once; D: NA; J: TRBJ2-3; CDR3: CAWSKHPPDTQYF; DNA: TGTGCCTGGAGCAAGCACCCCCCAGATACGCAGTATTTT
V: TRBV28; size: many; D: NA; J: TRBJ1-2; CDR3: CASSLGGTNYGYTF; DNA: TGTGCCAGCAGTTTAGGAGGGACGAACTATGGCTACACCTTC
V: TRBV30; size: NA; D: NA; J: TRBJ1-1; CDR3: CAWTLGNTEAFF; DNA: TGTGCCTGGACCCTGGGTAACACTGAAGCTTTCTTT
V: TRBV6-2/TRBV6-3; size: NA; D: NA; J: TRBJ1-1; CDR3: CASTDRNTEAFF; DNA: TGTGCCAGTACGGACAGGAACACTGAAGCTTTCTTT
V: TRBV9; size: NA; D: TRBD1; J: TRBJ2-7; CDR3: CASSVGTGGSEQYF; DNA: TGTGCCAGCAGCGTTGGGACAGGGGGGTCCGAGCAGTACTTC
V: TRBV20-1; size: many; D: TRBD1; J: TRBJ2-4; CDR3: CSARGSGTGVGENIQYF; DNA: TGCAGTGCTAGAGGAAGCGGGACAGGGGTTGGGGAAAACATTCAGTACTTC
V: TRBV11-1; size: NA; D: NA; J: TRBJ1-1; CDR3: CASSLITSWFRSPLNTEAFF; DNA: TGTGCCAGCAGCCTTATCACGTCCTGGTTCAGGTCCCCCTTGAACACTGAAGCTTTCTTT
V: TRBV20-1; size: NA; D: NA; J: TRBJ1-2; CDR3: CSARETGTYGYTF; DNA: TGCAGTGCTAGAGAGACAGGAACCTATGGCTACACCTTC
V: TRBV6-1; size: NA; D: TRBD2; J: TRBJ2-2; CDR3: CASSRTSGTYTGELFF; DNA: TGTGCCAGCAGCCGGACTAGCGGGACGTACACCGGGGAGCTGTTTTTT
V: TRBV7-2; size: many; D: NA; J: TRBJ2-2; CDR3: CASSLVRTANTGELFF; DNA: TGTGCCAGCAGCTTAGTTAGGACAGCGAACACCGGGGAGCTGTTTTTT
V: TRBV24-1; size: NA; D: NA; J: TRBJ1-5; CDR3: CATSGPDNGAQPQHF; DNA: TGTGCCACCAGTGGTCCTGATAATGGGGCTCAGCCCCAGCATTTT
V: TRBV28; size: NA; D: TRBD1; J: TRBJ1-2; CDR3: CASSIGQGNYGYTF; DNA: TGTGCCAGCAGTATCGGACAGGGTAACTATGGCTACACCTTC
V: TRBV20-1; size: NA; D: NA; J: TRBJ2-4; CDR3: CSAIQGDKNIQYF; DNA: TGCAGTGCTATACAGGGTGACAAAAACATTCAGTACTTC
V: TRBV14; size: few; D: NA; J: TRBJ1-6; CDR3: CASSHTRRNSPLHF; DNA: TGTGCCAGCAGCCACACCAGACGGAATTCACCCCTCCACTTT
V: TRBV12-3/TRBV12-4; size: NA; D: NA; J: TRBJ2-4; CDR3: CASSPSLGTLAKNIQYF; DNA: TGTGCCAGCAGTCCGTCTCTAGGAACACTAGCCAAAAACATTCAGTACTTC
V: TRBV25-1; size: many; D: NA; J: TRBJ1-1; CDR3: CASSDGMNTEAFF; DNA: TGTGCCAGCAGTGACGGAATGAACACTGAAGCTTTCTTT
V: TRBV18; size: many; D: NA; J: TRBJ2-5; CDR3: CASSPLGGPQETQYF; DNA: TGTGCCAGCTCGCCGTTGGGGGGACCCCAAGAGACCCAGTACTTC
V: TRBV12-3/TRBV12-4; size: many; D: TRBD1; J: TRBJ1-1; CDR3: CASNDRGREAFF; DNA: TGTGCCAGCAACGACAGGGGTAGGGAAGCTTTCTTT
V: TRBV4-2; size: many; D: TRBD2; J: TRBJ2-5; CDR3: CASSQVLAGVEETQYF; DNA: TGTGCCAGCAGCCAGGTACTAGCGGGAGTAGAAGAGACCCAGTACTTC
V: TRBV10-3; size: NA; D: TRBD1; J: TRBJ1-6; CDR3: CAISETGTENSPLHF; DNA: TGTGCCATCAGTGAGACCGGGACAGAGAATTCACCCCTCCACTTT
V: TRBV10-3; size: NA; D: NA; J: TRBJ1-2; CDR3: CAISEPPVGYTF; DNA: TGTGCCATCAGTGAGCCCCCCGTTGGCTACACCTTC
V: TRBV20-1; size: NA; D: NA; J: TRBJ2-7; CDR3: CSANRVGSYEQYF; DNA: TGCAGTGCGAACAGGGTGGGGTCCTACGAGCAGTACTTC
V: TRBV6-2/TRBV6-3; size: NA; D: TRBD2; J: TRBJ2-1; CDR3: CASSQLAPSYNEQFF; DNA: TGTGCCAGCAGCCAACTAGCGCCGAGTTACAATGAGCAGTTCTTC
V: TRBV29-1; size: NA; D: NA; J: TRBJ2-7; CDR3: CSVATGFHEQYF; DNA: TGCAGCGTTGCTACAGGGTTCCACGAGCAGTACTTC
V: TRBV7-9; size: few; D: NA; J: TRBJ2-7; CDR3: CASSRSWGDFSYEQYF; DNA: TGTGCCAGCAGCCGAAGTTGGGGGGACTTCTCCTACGAGCAGTACTTC
V: TRBV6-5; size: many; D: TRBD1; J: TRBJ1-5; CDR3: CASTPGQFNQPQHF; DNA: TGTGCCAGCACCCCGGGACAGTTTAATCAGCCCCAGCATTTT